Given below is one T cell receptor (beta chain) in context. The antigen is not known. This sample is drawn from a study of radiotherapy plus CTLA-4 blockade in lung cancer. About the research overall: Around 20% of enrolled patients responded objectively, and about 31% had disease control. General observations from the study: In blood, tumor-derived TCR clones expanded after radiotherapy plus ipilimumab. Together with interferon-beta, which increased in serum after radiation, early dynamic changes in blood T cell clones were reportedly the best predictors of response.

The CDR3 loop spans 15 amino acids. The V end lost 7 bases, the J end lost 5 bases, and 21 bases lay between the germline ends. The V gene's germline CDR1 is MNHEY and CDR2 SMNVEV (reference sequence). Repertoires were generated with immunoSEQ multiplex PCR, while TCRdb's copy carries only in-frame clones and drops some. The data show under 95,000 clones, approximately 80% seen once. This material consisted of peripheral blood, taken from a patient treated with radiotherapy plus ipilimumab. The V call is TRBV27, the J call TRBJ2-7; D may be TRBD1 (5 bases). The TCR comes from a human donor with non-small cell lung cancer who had stable disease on radiotherapy plus ipilimumab. In DNA, the CDR3 is TGTGCCAGCACCTTCGAAGGGGCCGGTCGCAACGAGCAGTACTTC. It specifies CASTFEGAGRNEQYF.